This TCR beta chain was profiled in a study of early T cells in non-severe SARS-CoV-2 infection. Study-wide findings and caveats: Matching with VDJdb favored anti-spike CD8 responses (missing private and CD4 specificities).

Trimming took 6 bases from V and 3 from J, leaving 12 bases between them. In germline, CDR1 is MNHNS, CDR2 SASEGT. This CDR3 contains 14 residues. Molecules of cDNA were individually given unique molecular identifiers that were attached to them. Each CDR3 protein is one row after TCRdb ran MiXCR on the 5' RACE reads. The data contain roughly 54,000 distinct CDR3 sequences, 7.7% of them singletons. This clonotype was observed many times. The antigen remains undetermined. Sequenced here: whole blood, sampled at baseline. The receptor's source is an adult who was a healthcare worker with PCR-confirmed SARS-CoV-2 infection or an uninfected control (not recorded which). V and J are TRBV6-1 and TRBJ2-1, with D perhaps given as TRBD1 or TRBD2 (6 bases each). CDR3 nucleotides: TGTGCCAGCAGGAGAGGGGGGAGCTACAATGAGCAGTTCTTC. It yields the protein CASRRGGSYNEQFF.